This T cell receptor beta chain was sequenced for a study of cytomegalovirus exposure and HLA in healthy donors (dated by TCRdb to 2017 to 2019). Regarding the study in general: In an earlier analysis of roughly 500 of the donors, 250 to 300 Gb of sequence data and 120 million or so unique TCR beta sequences from about 179 million T cells were reported. Roughly 300 gigabases of sequencing data and approximately 91 million unique TCR sequences made up an early release that covered approximately 700 HLA-typed donors. Of the 300 to 500 genotyped donors, approximately 80% were placed in the genetic ancestry cluster associated with self-reported Caucasian donors. The study aimed to test whether cataloging public T cell receptors could reveal signatures of past pathogen exposure. The T cell repertoires of around 670 subjects were profiled by immunosequencing and related to cytomegalovirus serostatus. Besides the first cohort of approximately 710 subjects, a separate validation cohort made up of over 95 different subjects was used. To predict cytomegalovirus infection status, the study combined high-throughput TCR immunosequencing, statistical association of individual TCRs with disease status, and machine learning. A later analysis re-examined previously published TCR beta repertoires from more than 600 donors and added high-resolution HLA genotyping to investigate patterns of TCR occurrence. The later analysis used no new phenotypic data to find candidate immune exposures, relying instead on TCR beta sequences and their occurrence across donors. In an earlier analysis of a few hundred of the donors, high-throughput TCR beta sequencing was used to judge whether each TCR beta V gene segment behaved as functional or pseudogenic. Donor age, sex, ethnicity and CMV serostatus were compiled together with the repertoire data. In a later genetic analysis, genome-wide SNP genotypes for about 65% of the roughly 670 donors were used, and that subset was treated as a discovery cohort. Every discovery cohort repertoire had been produced on one sequencing platform. Class I and class II HLA loci were covered by the typing at four-digit resolution. Typing coverage differed by locus: A, B, C, DRB1 and DQB1 were typed in roughly 620-630 donors, DQA1 in 522, DPA1 in around 580, and DPB1 in around 440. A handful of DR-DQ haplotypes were handled as single units for association and clustering because linkage in the cohort was strong. On average, approximately 250,000 unique TCR beta nucleotide sequences were sequenced per donor among 398 genotyped donors of the cohort, with approximately 18% of those sequences being non-productive. The full study reports these points: V-gene and J-gene trimming of TCR beta chains was associated with a missense DCLRE1C variant in a later genetic analysis, and the association was replicated in an independent cohort. The classifier was reported to diagnose cytomegalovirus status with high specificity and sensitivity in both the original cohort and the validation cohort. The earlier analysis of about 600 of the donors excluded around 17 rarely observed V segments, including chromosome 9 orphons, because counts were too low. Correlated functional status among segregating V segments might be attributable to linkage disequilibrium, but an unknown experimental factor could not be ruled out. According to a later genetic analysis, donors in an Asian-associated ancestry cluster had fewer N-insertions in productive TCRs than the approximately 630-donor mean. CMV serostatus was the only immune exposure information available for the cohort. A further reported finding was that TCR beta sequences accurately predicted the HLA-A and HLA-B alleles for most subjects in the first cohort. It was suggested by the authors that the approach could potentially be generalized to other disease states and immunological phenotypes. A cluster of highly shared sequence variants was judged likely to represent a technical artifact of the sequencing pipeline. When HLA alleles, especially DR and DQ, strongly co-occurred, TCR associations were difficult to assign to individual alleles. Roughly uniform sequencing depth across donors was assumed in presence/absence analyses, although this assumption may not hold. The study gave a list of about 160 TCR beta chains associated with cytomegalovirus. In this cohort, only TCR beta chains were sequenced, and detectable features were limited by the absence of alpha or paired-chain data. Most CMV-associated TCR beta chains appeared to be HLA-restricted in a later analysis, and the HLA associations seemed to be driven largely by CMV exposure. Most TCR sequences were seen in very few donors, while some public TCRs were found in many individuals. A later analysis reported that several top co-occurrence clusters appeared linked to parvovirus B19, influenza, CMV and Epstein-Barr virus. Because HLA typing was unavailable for some donors at each locus, only the typed subset was used in association tests. In a later analysis, the rate of TCR association differed among HLA loci, with DRB1 alleles having the most associated TCRs and HLA-C alleles having the fewest. An earlier analysis of roughly 570 of the donors showed that most TCR beta V segments appeared in productive rearrangements either about 90% or about 30% of the time, which broadly matched IMGT annotations. In vitro tests confirmed that a few of the cytomegalovirus-associated TCR beta chains recognize cytomegalovirus antigens. In a later analysis, HLA-associated TCR beta chains showed more clonal expansion and lower generation probabilities than non-associated chains that were equally common. Specific HLA alleles were associated with 18,000 or so TCR beta sequences at a false discovery rate of 0.05 in a later analysis.

The library was generated by the immunoSEQ multiplex PCR assay. The multiplex PCR relied on a mix of 60 forward primers for TCR Vbeta segments and 13 reverse primers for TCR Jbeta segments. A multiplex PCR assay on genomic DNA amplified the CDR3 region of rearranged TCR beta genes. Amplified TCR beta libraries were sequenced as 87-base-pair reads on the Illumina HiSeq System. From the authors' description of their analysis: In a later analysis, around 80 million unique TCR beta chains were counted across the 690 or so repertoires, and about 10 million of these chains were shared by at least two donors. A nearest-neighbor algorithm error-corrected the raw reads and collapsed the reads into unique sequences, merging closely related sequences to remove PCR and sequencing errors. To assign V, D and J gene segments, CDR3 sequences were aligned to IMGT reference sequences. For a sequence to be retained, a match of at least six nucleotides was required to both a V gene segment and a J gene segment. A rearrangement was called productive if the CDR3 had no stop codons and remained in frame with V and J, and every other rearrangement was called non-productive. CDR3 was defined by IMGT convention, running from the second conserved V-encoded cysteine to the conserved J-encoded phenylalanine. In an earlier analysis of 587 of the donors, sequences lacking an unambiguous match to a single V gene segment were excluded. An earlier analysis of a few hundred of the donors called V segments functional above 56.7% productive rearrangements and segregating when the between-donor standard deviation exceeded 5%. To diagnose cytomegalovirus status from the catalog of TCR beta chain sequences, a statistical classification framework was built. V and J gene assignment, in a later analysis, came from comparing TCR nucleotide sequences with IMGT/GENE-DB human TR gene sequences. In a later analysis, CDR3 sequences and most-parsimonious VDJ recombination scenarios were assigned using the TCRdist pipeline. In a later analysis, every TCR beta chain was defined by the combination of its CDR3 amino acid sequence and its V-gene family, and reads without a unique V-gene family were dropped. As a way to deal with suspected cross-contamination and a sequencing artifact, a later analysis dropped nearly 600 nucleotide sequences that were highly shared and had low generation probability. A later analysis calculated a clonal expansion index for each public chain from normalized within-repertoire ranks of inferred template counts. Generation probabilities in a later analysis came from a VDJ recombination model fitted to out-of-frame rearrangements, and those results were checked against IGoR. In a later analysis, hypergeometric tests were used to score TCR-TCR, TCR-HLA and TCR-CMV co-occurrence, with a repertoire-size bias correction applied to TCR pairs. To estimate false discovery rates, a later analysis permuted the HLA or CMV assignments 20 times. In a later analysis, co-occurring TCRs were grouped with DBSCAN, and TCRdist sequence similarity was added when clustering was performed within HLA-allele-positive subsets. For co-occurrence clustering, repertoires with fewer than 30,000 or more than 120,000 public chains were excluded, along with roughly 5 repertoires with anomalous nucleotide sharing. TCRdb holds this immuneACCESS table with in-frame rearrangements only. Some clones are missing; in checked studies, unresolved V genes explain under half, and the rest has no known cause. V and J calls and clone size follow that table, whereas D and trimming were derived from the DNA. Present in this sample are 200,000 to 250,000 clones, 70% to 85% of which were seen just once. The ten largest clones take up roughly 0.58% of the sample.

This clone has more than one count but fewer than ten. Its antigen specificity is not known. Per-base qualities were not stored, and no clone one base away is much larger. The cohort comprised 670 or so healthy bone marrow donors. At the time of sampling, every cohort member was nominally healthy, though immune exposures that went unrecorded were likely present. The donor was CMV seronegative and belonged to the group of over 300 seronegative cohort members. A peripheral blood sample was provided by each donor, and peripheral blood mononuclear cells were used for TCR beta sequencing. Genomic DNA extraction from the blood cell samples was performed with the Qiagen DNeasy Blood Extraction Kit. The receptor was derived from a middle-aged woman in good health and CMV-seronegative. The sample taken for sequencing was PBMCs.

The sequenced DNA is TGTGCCAGCAGGGAGCGGGGGACAGAACTCGAGCAGTACTTC. Its amino acids are CASRERGTELEQYF. In this chain, TRBV6-1 is recombined with TRBJ2-7; possibly the D gene is TRBD2, per 8 matching bases. There are 14 amino acids in the CDR3, from cysteine to phenylalanine inclusive. The only DNA kept is the CDR3, 42 bases in frame from the first base. The germline V gene specifies MNHNS as CDR1 and SASEGT as CDR2. V is clipped by 6 bases and J by 6 bases, and the sequence between their germline boundaries is 18 bases long.